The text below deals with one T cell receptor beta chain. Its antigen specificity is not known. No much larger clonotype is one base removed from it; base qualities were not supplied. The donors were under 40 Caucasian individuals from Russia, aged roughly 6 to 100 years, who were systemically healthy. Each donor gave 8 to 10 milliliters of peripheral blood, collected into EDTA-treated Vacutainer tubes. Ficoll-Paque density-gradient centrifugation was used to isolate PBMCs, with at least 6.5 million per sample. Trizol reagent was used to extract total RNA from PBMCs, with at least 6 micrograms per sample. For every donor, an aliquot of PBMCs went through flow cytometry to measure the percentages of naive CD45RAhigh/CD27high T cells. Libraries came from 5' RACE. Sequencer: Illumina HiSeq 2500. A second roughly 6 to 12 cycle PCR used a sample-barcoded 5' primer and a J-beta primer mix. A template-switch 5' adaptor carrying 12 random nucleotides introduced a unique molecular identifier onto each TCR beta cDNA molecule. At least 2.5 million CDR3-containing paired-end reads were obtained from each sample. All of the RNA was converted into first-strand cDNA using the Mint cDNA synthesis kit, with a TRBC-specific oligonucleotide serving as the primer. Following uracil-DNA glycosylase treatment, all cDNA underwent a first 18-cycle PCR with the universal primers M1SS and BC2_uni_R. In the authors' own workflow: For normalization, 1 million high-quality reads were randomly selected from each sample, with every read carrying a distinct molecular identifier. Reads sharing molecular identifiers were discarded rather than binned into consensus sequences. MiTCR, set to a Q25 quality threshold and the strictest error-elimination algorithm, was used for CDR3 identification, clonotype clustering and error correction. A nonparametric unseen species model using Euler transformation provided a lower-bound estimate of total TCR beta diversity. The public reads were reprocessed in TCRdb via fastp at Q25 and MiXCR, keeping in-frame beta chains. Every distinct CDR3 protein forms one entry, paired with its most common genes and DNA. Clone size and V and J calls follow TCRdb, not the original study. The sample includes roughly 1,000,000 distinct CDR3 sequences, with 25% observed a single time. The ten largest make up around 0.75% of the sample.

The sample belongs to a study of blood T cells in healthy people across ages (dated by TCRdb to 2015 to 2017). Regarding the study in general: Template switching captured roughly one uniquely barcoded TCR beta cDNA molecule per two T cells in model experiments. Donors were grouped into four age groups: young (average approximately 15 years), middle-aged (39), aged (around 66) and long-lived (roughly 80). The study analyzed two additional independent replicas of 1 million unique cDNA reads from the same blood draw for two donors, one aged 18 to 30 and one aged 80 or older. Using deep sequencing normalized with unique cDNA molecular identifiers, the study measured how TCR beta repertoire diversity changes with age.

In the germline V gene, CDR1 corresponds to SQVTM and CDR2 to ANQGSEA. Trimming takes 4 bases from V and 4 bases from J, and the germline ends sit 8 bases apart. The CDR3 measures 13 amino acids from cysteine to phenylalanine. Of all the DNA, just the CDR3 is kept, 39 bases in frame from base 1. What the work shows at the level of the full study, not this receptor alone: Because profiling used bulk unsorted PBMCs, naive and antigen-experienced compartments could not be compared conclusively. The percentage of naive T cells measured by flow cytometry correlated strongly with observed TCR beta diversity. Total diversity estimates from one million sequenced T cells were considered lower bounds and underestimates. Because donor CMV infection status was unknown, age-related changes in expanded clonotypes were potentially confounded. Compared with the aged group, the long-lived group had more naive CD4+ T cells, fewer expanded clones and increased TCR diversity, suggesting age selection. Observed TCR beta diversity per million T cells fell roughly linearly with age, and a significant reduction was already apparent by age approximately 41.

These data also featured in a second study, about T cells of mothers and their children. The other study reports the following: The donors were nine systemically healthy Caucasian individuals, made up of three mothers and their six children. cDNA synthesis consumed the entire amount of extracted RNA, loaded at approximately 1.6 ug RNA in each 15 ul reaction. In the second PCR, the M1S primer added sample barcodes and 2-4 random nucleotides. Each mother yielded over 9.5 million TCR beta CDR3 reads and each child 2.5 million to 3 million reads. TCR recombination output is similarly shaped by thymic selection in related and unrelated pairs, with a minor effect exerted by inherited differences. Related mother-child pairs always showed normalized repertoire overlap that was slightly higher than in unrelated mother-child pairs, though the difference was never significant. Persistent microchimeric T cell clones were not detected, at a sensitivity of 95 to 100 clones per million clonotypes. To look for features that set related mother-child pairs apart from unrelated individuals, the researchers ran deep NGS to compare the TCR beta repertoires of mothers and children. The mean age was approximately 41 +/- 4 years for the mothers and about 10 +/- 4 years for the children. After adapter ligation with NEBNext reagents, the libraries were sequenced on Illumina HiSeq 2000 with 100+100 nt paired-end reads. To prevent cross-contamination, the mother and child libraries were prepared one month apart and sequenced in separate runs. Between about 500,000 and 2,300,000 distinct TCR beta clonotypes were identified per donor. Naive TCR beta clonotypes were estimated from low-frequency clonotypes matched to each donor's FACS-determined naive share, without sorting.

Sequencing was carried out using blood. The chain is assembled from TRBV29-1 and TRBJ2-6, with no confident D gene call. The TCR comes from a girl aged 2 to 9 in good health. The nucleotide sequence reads TGCAGCGTTGTCCGATCGGGGGCCAACGTCCTGACTTTC. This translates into CSVVRSGANVLTF.